A single T cell receptor (beta chain) is shown here with its context. The entry originates in a study of blood T cell repertoires in COVID-19. Some clones are missing from TCRdb's copy, which holds only in-frame ones; the method was immunoSEQ multiplex PCR. Among around 330,000 clones listed, 90% were seen once. V shed 4 bases and J 4 bases; nucleotides not matched to a gene: 8. Germline-derived CDR1 and CDR2 are LNHDA and SQIVND (reference sequence). The CDR3 totals 15 residues. The age range of participants was about 18 to 90 years, with residence in more than 20 US areas. The specimen was PBMCs or T cells enriched from blood (not recorded which). The origin of this receptor is a man between 60 and 75 years old who had recovered from COVID-19. The V and J genes are TRBV19 and TRBJ1-1, with 8 bases lining up with TRBD1. The CDR3 DNA reads as TGTGCCAGTAGTACGGGACAGGTTGGAGGCACTGAAGCTTTCTTT. Protein: CASSTGQVGGTEAFF.